The TCR beta chain described here comes from a study of T cells in tuberculosis. Study background: IGRA-negative adolescents, IGRA-positive adolescents with latent tuberculosis and adults with active tuberculosis formed this South African cohort.

On average approximately 100,000 T cells per donor were immunosequenced. The V gene end was trimmed by 7 bases and the J gene end by 0 bases; junction bases not matched to a gene: 6. The germline CDR1 and CDR2 sequences are SGHRS and YFSETQ. The length of the CDR3 is 15 residues. Note on this clone: Its matching antigen is unknown.

Clones were read by immunoSEQ multiplex PCR, and TCRdb kept only the in-frame ones, dropping some. There are over 40,000 clones in the sample; over 90% occur only once, and around 7.5% lies in the top ten. Whole-study results and caveats: A GMM-specific repertoire classifier reached 75% to 90% accuracy, AUROC over 0.85.

The sample comprised PBMCs. This clonotype was sampled from a donor aged 10-30 years with latent tuberculosis or without tuberculosis infection. The rearrangement uses TRBV5-1 and TRBJ1-1; 10 bases match TRBD1. This chain's CDR3 is CASQRTGGVNTEAFF. DNA for the CDR3: TGCGCCAGCCAAAGGACAGGGGGGGTGAACACTGAAGCTTTCTTT.